One and the same sample provided the 31 T cell receptor beta chains below, sequenced in a study of T cell clones after liver transplantation. Here immunoSEQ multiplex PCR was the method, and the copy in TCRdb shows in-frame clones only, minus some. This repertoire shows about 120,000 clones, approximately 90% found once; its top ten account for approximately 0.84%. Here the sequenced sample was CD4+ T cells from blood, taken 12 months after liver transplant. The receptor source for this set is a human patient who received a liver transplant. Some T cells may be supplied by the graft donor.

The V and J genes are TRBV12-5 and TRBJ2-7, with 7 bases lining up with TRBD2. Germline V gene lookup returns CDR1 LGHNT and CDR2 FRNRAP. The CDR3 has 13 amino acids. V was pared by 9 bases and J by 2 bases, with 7 bases of the junction left unmatched. The CDR3 protein is CASSGTTPYEQYF. CDR3 sequence (DNA): TGTGCTAGCTCCGGGACTACACCCTACGAGCAGTACTTC. The entire variable domain, with the rest obtained from reference TRBV12-5 and TRBJ2-7, is as follows: DARVTQTPRHKVTEMGQEVTMRCQPILGHNTVFWYRQTMMQGLELLAYFRNRAPLDDSGMPKDRFSAEMPDATLATLKIQPSEPRDSAVYFCASSGTTPYEQYFGPGTRLTVT.

The V gene is TRBV2, the J gene TRBJ2-3, with 7 bases aligning to TRBD2. The germline CDR1 and CDR2 sequences are SNHLY and FYNNEI. V trimming: 6 bases; J trimming: 1 base; junction bases outside the gene matches: 10. There are 16 residues in the CDR3. The CDR3 here is CASSAAGSGGTDTQYF. CDR3 nucleotide sequence: TGTGCCAGCAGCGCCGCGGGGAGCGGGGGCACAGATACGCAGTATTTT.

J is TRBJ2-1 and V is TRBV7-3; 10 bases align to TRBD1. V lost 6 bases, J lost 8 bases, and 7 bases stayed unmatched. Germline CDR1 SGHTA, CDR2 FQGTGA. There are 14 residues in the CDR3. In DNA, the CDR3 is TGTGCCAGCAGTCGTAGCGGACAGGGGGATGAGCAGTTCTTC. It encodes CASSRSGQGDEQFF.

The chain is built from TRBV28 and TRBJ2-7, with TRBD2 as a possible D gene (5 bases). This CDR3 comprises 14 residues. Germline lookup yields CDR1 MDHEN and CDR2 SYDVKM. The ends were cut back, 1 base at V and 5 bases at J, with 12 bases in the middle. The CDR3 nucleotides are TGTGCCAGCAGTTTATTGGGGAGAGTCCACGAGCAGTACTTC. Residues: CASSLLGRVHEQYF.

The chain uses TRBV29-1 and TRBJ2-2; D is possibly TRBD1 or TRBD2 (5 bases each). The CDR3 contains 14 residues. Trimming pared 3 bases from V and 5 bases from J, leaving 13 bases between. Germline CDR1 reads SQVTM; CDR2 reads ANQGSEA. The CDR3: CSVEMPGTTGELFF. The CDR3 DNA sequence: TGCAGCGTTGAGATGCCAGGGACGACCGGGGAGCTGTTTTTT.

This chain links TRBV2 with TRBJ1-1; tentative D call: TRBD1 (5 bases). The germline CDR1 and CDR2 sequences are SNHLY and FYNNEI. Trimming left V 1 base short and J 0 bases short, with 9 bases between. CDR3 length: 15 residues. The CDR3 loop reads CASSEVSGLNTEAFF. Here the CDR3 DNA reads TGTGCCAGCAGTGAAGTTTCGGGGCTGAACACTGAAGCTTTCTTT.

The chain combines TRBV11-2 with TRBJ1-1, with TRBD1 identical over 7 bases. This CDR3 has 16 amino acids. CDR1 SGHAT and CDR2 FQNNGV come from the germline V gene. The ends lost 1 base at V and 0 bases at J; junction bases unmatched: 5. For the CDR3, the DNA is TGTGCCAGCAGCTTAGGTAGGGGGCCTATGAACACTGAAGCTTTCTTT. This codes for CASSLGRGPMNTEAFF.

V and J are TRBV5-6 and TRBJ2-1; D tentatively fits TRBD1 or TRBD2 (5 bases each). Deletions cut 4 bases from V and 7 bases from J, with 15 bases between. Per germline, CDR1 SGHDT and CDR2 YYEEEE. The CDR3 loop spans 14 amino acids. Here the CDR3 DNA reads TGTGCCAGCAGCGCCGCGAGGGGCCCGAATGAGCAGTTCTTC. Protein product: CASSAARGPNEQFF.

The gene calls are TRBV6-1 and TRBJ2-1; D is uncertain. Germline values: CDR1 MNHNS, CDR2 SASEGT. V lost 3 bases, J lost 12 bases, and 9 bases lay in between. The CDR3 covers 11 residues. The CDR3: CASSDQAGQFF. CDR3 DNA: TGTGCCAGCAGTGATCAGGCCGGGCAGTTCTTC.

The chain joins TRBV10-3 to TRBJ2-7, with 13 bases lining up with TRBD2. The germline CDR1 and CDR2 sequences are ENHRY and SYGVKD. The J segment lost 0 bases and the V segment lost 2 bases, leaving 4 bases of the junction unmatched. CDR3 size: 17 residues. The CDR3 reads CAISETSGRAISYEQYF. The CDR3 coding sequence is TGTGCCATCAGTGAGACTAGCGGGAGGGCCATCTCCTACGAGCAGTACTTC.

V gene TRBV28 combines with J gene TRBJ2-7; 10 bases map to TRBD2. The CDR3 consists of 16 residues. Losses at the gene ends were 3 bases for V and 0 bases for J; bases not matched to a gene: 5. The V gene's germline CDR1 is MDHEN and CDR2 SYDVKM. The CDR3 DNA reads as TGTGCCAGCAGTTTCGGACTAGCGGAAAGCTCCTACGAGCAGTACTTC. Encoded protein: CASSFGLAESSYEQYF.

The chain couples TRBV7-2 to TRBJ2-5; 7 bases line up with TRBD2. This CDR3 contains 13 residues. Trimming took 7 bases from V and 4 from J; bases not matched to a gene: 6. The germline V gene has CDR1 SGHTA and CDR2 FQGNSA. The CDR3 coding sequence is TGTGCCAGCATGTGGCTAGCGGCAGAGACCCAGTACTTC. This codes for CASMWLAAETQYF.

The J gene is TRBJ2-1, the V gene TRBV19; D unresolved. This CDR3 spans 15 amino acids. Trimming stripped 3 bases from V and 0 bases from J, with 9 bases between. Germline lookup yields CDR1 LNHDA and CDR2 SQIVND (reference sequence). This chain's CDR3 is CASSIIPSSYNEQFF. The CDR3 region has the DNA TGTGCCAGTAGTATTATTCCGAGCTCCTACAATGAGCAGTTCTTC. The whole variable domain, remainder taken from reference TRBV19 and TRBJ2-1, is DGGITQSPKYLFRKEGQNVTLSCEQNLNHDAMYWYRQDPGQGLRLIYYSQIVNDFQKGDIAEGYSVSREKKESFPLTVTSAQKNPTAFYLCASSIIPSSYNEQFFGPGTRLTVL.

This chain connects TRBV5-4 to TRBJ2-1; tentatively, D is TRBD2 (7 bases). Per germline, CDR1 SGHNT and CDR2 YYREEE (reference sequence). There are 17 residues in the CDR3. Between the trimmed V and J ends, which lost 3 bases and 7 bases, there was a span of 23 bases. The CDR3 sequence is CASSSGSAGQKGNEQFF. CDR3 nucleotides: TGTGCCAGCAGCTCGGGGTCAGCGGGACAAAAGGGAAATGAGCAGTTCTTC.

This chain uses TRBV5-5 with TRBJ1-5; D ambiguous. V gave up 2 bases and J gave up 3 bases, with 9 bases separating them. This CDR3 contains 14 residues. Germline V CDR1 and CDR2: SGHKS, YYEKEE (reference sequence). The DNA for the CDR3 is TGTGCCAGCAGCTTTGGGGTTTTCAATCAGCCCCAGCATTTT. Translation: CASSFGVFNQPQHF.

This chain uses TRBV11-3 with TRBJ2-7; 8 bases align to TRBD1. This CDR3 is 12 amino acids long. CDR1 is SGHNT and CDR2 is YENEEA in the germline V gene. The ends lost 5 bases at V and 6 bases at J; junction bases unmatched: 3. CDR3 DNA sequence: TGTGCCAGCAGCCCCGACAGGGGCGAGCAGTACTTC. Its translation is CASSPDRGEQYF.

This chain links TRBV9 with TRBJ2-7, with TRBD2 identical over 9 bases. This CDR3 is built from 17 residues. CDR1 and CDR2 from the germline V gene are SGDLS and YYNGEE. V was clipped by 0 bases and J by 5 bases; unmatched bases: 12. The CDR3 sequence is CASSVDGAGGPKNEQYF. The CDR3 nucleotides are TGTGCCAGCAGCGTAGACGGGGCGGGAGGGCCGAAAAACGAGCAGTACTTC.

The genes are TRBV7-8 and TRBJ2-5, with 9 positions matching TRBD1. The germline V gene encodes CDR1 SGHVS and CDR2 FQNEAQ. Unmatched junction bases numbered 4, after V lost 1 base and J lost 4 bases. The CDR3 is made up of 15 amino acids. CDR3 bases: TGTGCCAGCAGCTTAGTAGACAGGGGGAGAGAGACCCAGTACTTC. As protein: CASSLVDRGRETQYF.

There are a few counts of this clone. V usage is TRBV5-1 and J usage is TRBJ2-1; D uncertain. Germline values: CDR1 SGHRS, CDR2 YFSETQ. The germline V and J ends were trimmed by 2 bases and 3 bases, with 12 bases remaining between them. The CDR3 consists of 15 residues. In DNA form, the CDR3 reads TGCGCCAGCAGCTTAGTCCGAGACGACTACAATGAGCAGTTCTTC. Protein sequence: CASSLVRDDYNEQFF.

CDR3 sequence (DNA): TGTGCCAGCAGCCCGGGAGTTAGCACAGATACGCAGTATTTT. It yields the protein CASSPGVSTDTQYF. The chain carries TRBV11-3 and TRBJ2-3, with D possibly TRBD2 on 6 matching bases. Germline assignment: CDR1 SGHNT and CDR2 YENEEA. V was clipped by 5 bases and J by 0 bases, with 9 bases between them. The CDR3 is 14 residues long.

V is TRBV7-2 and J is TRBJ2-7, with D unclear. In germline, CDR1 is SGHTA, CDR2 FQGNSA. Trimming shortened V by 0 bases and J by 7 bases, and 7 bases separated the two germline ends. The CDR3 loop spans 12 amino acids. In DNA, the CDR3 is TGTGCCAGCAGCTTAGCAAGCCGGGAGCAGTACTTC. Protein product: CASSLASREQYF.

The gene calls are TRBV6-5 and TRBJ2-5, with a possible D match to TRBD2 (6 bases). The germline gives CDR1 MNHEY, CDR2 SVGAGI. Trimming removed 0 bases from V and 2 bases from J, with 7 bases in between. The CDR3 runs to 14 residues. CDR3 protein: CASSYSRGQETQYF. As DNA, the CDR3 is TGTGCCAGCAGTTACTCGCGGGGTCAAGAGACCCAGTACTTC.

The gene calls are TRBV6-5 and TRBJ1-1, with D possibly matching TRBD1 (5 bases). V was pared by 6 bases and J by 0 bases, with 11 bases between. The germline gives CDR1 MNHEY, CDR2 SVGAGI. The CDR3 runs to 14 residues. The CDR3, as DNA: TGTGCCAGCAGAAGAGACAGCGTGAACACTGAAGCTTTCTTT. Encoded protein: CASRRDSVNTEAFF.

Note on this clone: Other DNA sequences in the sample encode the same CDR3. The rearrangement joins TRBV28 to TRBJ1-5; perhaps TRBD1 as D (6 bases). Germline CDR1 reads MDHEN; CDR2 reads SYDVKM. V lost 1 base to trimming and J lost 4 bases, with 11 bases between them. There are 15 residues in the CDR3. The CDR3 DNA reads as TGTGCCAGCAGTTTATCAGGGGCGCGGAATCAGCCCCAGCATTTT. Translation: CASSLSGARNQPQHF.

This clone turned up a few times. The chain uses TRBV7-2 and TRBJ1-5; no reliable D call. CDR3 length: 14 residues. Germline V gives CDR1 SGHTA, CDR2 FQGNSA. V lost 3 bases and J lost 0, with 6 bases in between. CDR3 DNA sequence: TGTGCCAGCAGCTTCGTCGGTAGCAATCAGCCCCAGCATTTT. Its translation: CASSFVGSNQPQHF.

This clone was observed a single time. The chain recombines TRBV28 with TRBJ1-5; D is uncertain. The CDR3 spans 13 residues. With 7 bases removed from V and 3 bases from J, the gap between germline ends came to 10 bases. CDR1 MDHEN and CDR2 SYDVKM come from the germline V gene. CDR3 sequence (DNA): TGTGCCAGCACCCCCGGAAACAATCAGCCCCAGCATTTT. This encodes CASTPGNNQPQHF. Based on the CDR3 plus reference TRBV28 and TRBJ1-5, the full variable domain is DVKVTQSSRYLVKRTGEKVFLECVQDMDHENMFWYRQDPGLGLRLIYFSYDVKMKEKGDIPEGYSVSREKKERFSLILESASTNQTSMYLCASTPGNNQPQHFGDGTRLSIL.

This clone was recorded only once. The chain couples TRBV10-3 to TRBJ2-1, with TRBD2 matching over 7 bases. Germline CDR1 ENHRY, CDR2 SYGVKD. This CDR3 contains 13 residues. Trimming at V came to 10 bases and at J to 7 bases, leaving 10 bases not matched to a gene. CDR3 coding DNA: TGTGCCACCACGTCTGGGCGGGAGAATGAGCAGTTCTTC. Its translation is CATTSGRENEQFF.

The chain couples TRBV6-1 to TRBJ2-3; D may be TRBD1 (6 bases). This CDR3 spans 13 amino acids. In germline, CDR1 is MNHNS, CDR2 SASEGT. V lost 4 bases, J lost 6 bases, and 11 bases lay in between. Here the CDR3 DNA reads TGTGCCAGCAGTGCTACAGGGACCGATACGCAGTATTTT. Translated, it gives CASSATGTDTQYF.

Of note for this clone: Other DNA sequences from this sample encode an identical CDR3 as well. The rearrangement uses TRBV5-1 and TRBJ2-7; no definite D call. There are 12 residues in the CDR3. Germline CDR1 is SGHRS and CDR2 is YFSETQ. Trimming removed 0 bases from V and 3 bases from J, with 4 bases in between. For the CDR3, the DNA is TGCGCCAGCAGCTTGGAGGGCTACGAGCAGTACTTC. This sequence encodes CASSLEGYEQYF.

The genes are TRBV9 and TRBJ2-3; 11 nucleotides match TRBD2. With V trimmed by 8 bases and J by 5 bases, 7 bases remained unmatched. The CDR3 length is 14 residues. From germline, CDR1 is SGDLS and CDR2 YYNGEE. The CDR3 protein is CASTLAGVEDTQYF. The CDR3 DNA sequence: TGTGCCAGTACACTAGCGGGAGTTGAAGATACGCAGTATTTT. Full variable domain (remainder filled in from reference TRBV9 and TRBJ2-3): DSGVTQTPKHLITATGQRVTLRCSPRSGDLSVYWYQQSLDQGLQFLIQYYNGEERAKGNILERFSAQQFPDLHSELNLSSLELGDSALYFCASTLAGVEDTQYFGPGTRLTVL.

V and J are TRBV7-8 and TRBJ2-2, with D perhaps TRBD1 or TRBD2 (5 bases each). Germline CDR1 SGHVS, CDR2 FQNEAQ. V dropped 2 bases and J dropped 1 base, with 11 bases sitting between them. There are 16 residues in the CDR3. Written as DNA, the CDR3 is TGTGCCAGCAGCTTATTCGTGGGGGTGAACACCGGGGAGCTGTTTTTT. It yields the protein CASSLFVGVNTGELFF.